This T cell receptor (beta chain) stems from a study of Ad26.COV2.S vaccination and SARS-CoV-2 variants. Study background: Intramuscular Ad26.COV2.S at 5x10^10 or 1x10^11 viral particles.

The data were produced by immunoSEQ multiplex PCR, yet TCRdb's version contains in-frame clones alone and is incomplete. This sample has fewer than 500,000 clones, with 90% found just once. Germline V gene data show CDR1 as SNHLY and CDR2 as FYNNEI. Trimming stripped 6 bases from V and 8 bases from J, with 19 bases between. There are 14 residues in the CDR3. Treatment: roughly 19 received Ad26.COV2.S at low or high dose, single or two shots; about 5 received placebo; per-sample allocation not given. Sample collection was performed on day 63 after the first vaccine or placebo injection. Based in Boston, the donor was an adult of 18-55 years. Vaccine was an Ad26 vector expressing Wuhan-strain SARS-CoV-2 spike. Regarding the study as a whole: Higher spike-specific TCR breadth was found in vaccine recipients than in placebo recipients.

On this clone itself: No antigen is known for it.

This receptor was identified in a person aged 18-60 years who received the Ad26.COV2.S COVID-19 vaccine or a placebo. Sequenced material: peripheral blood, taken in a trial of Ad26.COV2.S vaccine versus placebo. The chain is built from TRBV2 and TRBJ1-2, with D uncertain. The CDR3 here is CASRIEVGERGYTF. For the CDR3, the DNA is TGTGCCAGCAGGATTGAGGTCGGGGAGCGGGGCTACACCTTC.